This T cell receptor beta chain is from a study of early T cells in non-severe SARS-CoV-2 infection. Study conclusions and caveats: Private and CD4 specificities were missed by VDJdb matching, which favored anti-spike CD8 responses.

TCRdb reprocessed the 5' RACE reads with MiXCR, giving one entry per CDR3 protein. The sample gives more than 65,000 distinct CDR3 sequences, roughly an eighth of which show up once; approximately 4.7% is in the top ten. This clonotype was seen a few times. Its antigen is as yet unknown. Per germline, CDR1 SGHRS and CDR2 YFSETQ. There are 13 residues in the CDR3. With 3 bases clipped from V and 6 bases from J, the junction kept 0 bases outside the gene matches. V gene TRBV5-1 combines with J gene TRBJ2-3; TRBD1 matches at 11 bases. Sequencing was carried out using whole blood. The source of this sequence is an adult who was a healthcare worker with PCR-confirmed SARS-CoV-2 infection or an uninfected control (not recorded which). DNA for the CDR3: TGCGCCAGCAGCTGGGACAGGGGGGATACGCAGTATTTT. Translating it yields CASSWDRGDTQYF.